The rows below give T cell receptor beta chains drawn from one sample of a study of T cells after yellow fever vaccination. TCRdb re-called the 5' RACE reads with MiXCR, one entry per CDR3 protein. The repertoire holds 150,000 to 200,000 distinct CDR3 sequences, with approximately 6% as singletons. The sequencing here drew on CD4+ T cells sorted from PBMCs, taken on the day of the first yellow fever vaccination. These receptors were collected from a man aged 18-30 years who received the YFV17D yellow fever vaccine. CDR3s leave out the opening cysteine and the closing phenylalanine or tryptophan. The order of the fields is V gene, J gene, CDR3 protein.

V: TRBV5-1; J: TRBJ1-5; CDR3: ASSLIGNQPQH
V: TRBV3-1; J: TRBJ1-3; CDR3: ASSQGFSGNTIY
V: TRBV4-3; J: TRBJ2-5; CDR3: ASSQLTSGQETQY
V: TRBV7-9; J: TRBJ1-3; CDR3: ASSLGYTDDGNTIY
V: TRBV7-2; J: TRBJ1-1; CDR3: ASSLGTRARAF
V: TRBV12-3/TRBV12-4; J: TRBJ1-2; CDR3: ASSSWGTDYGYT
V: TRBV7-8; J: TRBJ2-1; CDR3: ASSLERWDSYNEQF
V: TRBV24-1; J: TRBJ2-3; CDR3: ATSDPAVTDTQY
V: TRBV9; J: TRBJ2-7; CDR3: ASSGRDGTYEQY
V: TRBV3-1; J: TRBJ2-3; CDR3: ASSRRGPDTQY
V: TRBV5-1; J: TRBJ2-1; CDR3: ASSLMRASYYNEQF
V: TRBV7-2; J: TRBJ2-6; CDR3: ASSFSGSSGANVLT
V: TRBV4-1; J: TRBJ1-5; CDR3: ASSQGSRLLGNQPQH
V: TRBV5-1; J: TRBJ2-3; CDR3: ASRPGVSDTQY
V: TRBV7-2; J: TRBJ1-1; CDR3: ASRQQGNTEAF
V: TRBV7-2; J: TRBJ1-1; CDR3: ASSPNPLDRGTEAF
V: TRBV10-3; J: TRBJ2-3; CDR3: AISEGPTDTQY
V: TRBV20-1; J: TRBJ1-2; CDR3: SARSRDRYGYT
V: TRBV10-1; J: TRBJ2-3; CDR3: ASSWGRGADTQY
V: TRBV5-1; J: TRBJ2-7; CDR3: ASSLGTGVYEQY
V: TRBV5-1; J: TRBJ2-1; CDR3: ASSSPPKTGFNEQF
V: TRBV5-4; J: TRBJ2-1; CDR3: ASSPRQHHSYNEQF